The 12 T cell receptor beta chains presented below share a single source sample, sequenced in a study of blood T cell repertoires in COVID-19. This table comes from immunoSEQ multiplex PCR, and its TCRdb copy is limited to in-frame clones, with some not included. This sample has 200,000 to 250,000 clones; more than 75% occur once, and the top ten carry around 13%. The sequenced sample was peripheral blood. These receptors originate from a human donor in a cohort sampled during active COVID-19.

The CDR3 bases are TGTGCCAGCAGTTACAGTCGGGGTAATCAAGAGACCCAGTACTTC. Protein: CASSYSRGNQETQYF. The chain recombines TRBV6-2 or TRBV6-3 with TRBJ2-5; TRBD2 might be the D (5 bases). Germline V gene data show CDR1 as MNHEY and CDR2 as SVGEGT. The CDR3 is 15 residues long. V gave up 2 bases and J gave up 2 bases, with 12 bases separating them.

CDR3 sequence reads: CASSPPRDRVTDTQYF. In nucleotides, the CDR3 is TGTGCCAGCAGTCCCCCCAGGGACAGGGTCACAGATACGCAGTATTTT. The chain has TRBV28 and TRBJ2-3, with 9 bases fitting TRBD1. Per germline, CDR1 MDHEN and CDR2 SYDVKM. V dropped 5 bases and J dropped 2; count of bases not matched to a gene: 8. The CDR3 has 16 residues.

The V call is TRBV7-9, the J call TRBJ2-2, with D unresolved. Trimming cost V 4 bases and J 0 bases, with 9 bases left between them. CDR3 length equals 15 residues. Looked up from germline, CDR1 is SEHNR and CDR2 is FQNEAQ (reference sequence). The CDR3 DNA reads as TGTGCCAGCAGCTCCCGCGAGTCGAACACCGGGGAGCTGTTTTTT. It is translated as CASSSRESNTGELFF.

This chain joins TRBV30 and TRBJ1-2; D is possibly TRBD1 (6 bases). Germline CDR1 and CDR2: GTSNPN and SVGIG (reference sequence). The CDR3 is made up of 15 amino acids. Trimming took 3 bases from V and 6 from J, leaving 20 bases between them. CDR3 sequence (DNA): TGTGCCTGGAGCGACCCCCCTGGGGGCGACGATGGCTACACCTTC. The encoded protein is CAWSDPPGGDDGYTF.

The chain is built from TRBV28 and TRBJ1-3, with D possibly being TRBD1 (6 bases). Trimming removed 2 bases from V and 3 bases from J, with 14 bases in between. Germline V lookup: CDR1 MDHEN, CDR2 SYDVKM. CDR3 size: 16 residues. The CDR3 here is CASSLKIGQLGNTIYF. The CDR3 coding sequence is TGTGCCAGCAGTTTAAAAATAGGACAGCTTGGAAACACCATATATTTT. Supplemented by reference TRBV28 and TRBJ1-3, the full variable domain reads DVKVTQSSRYLVKRTGEKVFLECVQDMDHENMFWYRQDPGLGLRLIYFSYDVKMKEKGDIPEGYSVSREKKERFSLILESASTNQTSMYLCASSLKIGQLGNTIYFGEGSWLTVV.

Only one count was recorded for this clone. The chain carries TRBV4-3 and TRBJ1-4; a weak D match, TRBD1 (6 bases). CDR3 size: 15 residues. V was trimmed by 0 bases and J by 7 bases, leaving 12 bases between them. The germline CDR1 and CDR2 sequences are LGHNA and YSLEER. The DNA of the CDR3 is TGCGCCAGCAGCCAAGATCTGGACAGCGGTGAAAAACTGTTTTTT. Encoded protein: CASSQDLDSGEKLFF.

This clone was found a few times. The chain is built from TRBV5-6 and TRBJ2-7; D perhaps matches TRBD1 (5 bases). Germline CDR1 SGHDT, CDR2 YYEEEE. The V end was cut by 2 bases, the J end by 3 bases, with 18 bases between. CDR3 size: 16 residues. The CDR3 loop is CASSFRFISGNYEQYF. The CDR3 bases are TGTGCCAGCAGCTTTCGGTTTATTTCAGGGAACTACGAGCAGTACTTC.

The chain couples TRBV5-1 to TRBJ1-5; 12 positions agree with TRBD1. V lost 3 bases, J lost 2 bases, and 3 bases stayed unmatched. The CDR3 loop spans 16 amino acids. The germline V gene encodes CDR1 SGHRS and CDR2 YFSETQ. CDR3 amino acids: CASSWGTGGGNQPQHF. CDR3 sequence (DNA): TGCGCCAGCAGCTGGGGGACAGGGGGCGGCAATCAGCCCCAGCATTTT. The full variable domain, with the rest looked up from reference TRBV5-1 and TRBJ1-5, is KAGVTQTPRYLIKTRGQQVTLSCSPISGHRSVSWYQQTPGQGLQFLFEYFSETQRNKGNFPGRFSGRQFSNSRSEMNVSTLELGDSALYLCASSWGTGGGNQPQHFGDGTRLSIL.

The V gene is TRBV11-3, the J gene TRBJ2-3; 15 positions match TRBD2. CDR3 length: 17 amino acids. The germline V gene encodes CDR1 SGHNT and CDR2 YENEEA. After removal of 5 bases from V and 0 bases from J, the junction contained 3 bases not matched to a gene. The CDR3 sequence: CASSPGLAGGSTDTQYF. In DNA form, the CDR3 reads TGTGCCAGCAGCCCGGGACTAGCGGGGGGTAGCACAGATACGCAGTATTTT.

The chain couples TRBV11-2 to TRBJ2-3; D gene ambiguous. This CDR3 region has 15 residues. V was clipped by 2 bases and J by 0 bases, with 9 bases between them. Germline V gene data show CDR1 as SGHAT and CDR2 as FQNNGV. The CDR3, as DNA: TGTGCCAGCAGCTTAACCCTGGGCAGCACAGATACGCAGTATTTT. Translation gives CASSLTLGSTDTQYF.

The gene calls are TRBV19 and TRBJ2-5; 8 bases line up with TRBD2. Per germline, CDR1 LNHDA and CDR2 SQIVND (reference sequence). The CDR3 runs 14 residues. J lost 2 bases, V lost 4 bases, and 3 bases had no gene match. The CDR3 DNA is TGTGCCAGTAGTAGCGGCGGGGGGCAAGAGACCCAGTACTTC. Encoded protein: CASSSGGGQETQYF.

The chain employs TRBV28 and TRBJ1-1, with 8 bases lining up with TRBD1. CDR1 is MDHEN and CDR2 is SYDVKM in the germline V gene. This CDR3 contains 15 residues. The junction had 5 bases not matched to a gene; V was cut back by 4 bases and J by 1 base. This CDR3 reads CASSSPTGGNTEAFF. The CDR3 coding sequence is TGTGCCAGCAGTTCACCTACAGGGGGGAACACTGAAGCTTTCTTT.